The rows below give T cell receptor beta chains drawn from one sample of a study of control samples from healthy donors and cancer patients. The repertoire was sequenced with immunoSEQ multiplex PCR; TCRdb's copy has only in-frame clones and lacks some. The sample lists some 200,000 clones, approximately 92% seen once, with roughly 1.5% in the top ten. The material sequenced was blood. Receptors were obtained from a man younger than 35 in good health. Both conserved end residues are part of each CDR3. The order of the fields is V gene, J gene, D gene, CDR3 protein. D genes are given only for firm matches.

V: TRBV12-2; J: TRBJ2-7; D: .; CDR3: CASRAATSGGGGITYEQYF
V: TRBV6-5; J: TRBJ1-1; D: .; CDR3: CASRPTGHTEAFF
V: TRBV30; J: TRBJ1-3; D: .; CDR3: CAWSVLHQVSGNTIYF
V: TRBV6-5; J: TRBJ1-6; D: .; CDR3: CASSYRSSYNSPLHF
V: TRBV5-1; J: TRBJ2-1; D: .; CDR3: CASSDGGASYNEQFF
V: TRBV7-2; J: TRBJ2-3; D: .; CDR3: CASSPLGRLTDTQYF
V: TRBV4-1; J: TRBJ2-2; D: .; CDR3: CASSLGGLLYTGELFF
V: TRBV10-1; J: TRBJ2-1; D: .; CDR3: CASSESGRGNEQFF
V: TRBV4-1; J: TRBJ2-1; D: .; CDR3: CASSLAPGARSGYEFF
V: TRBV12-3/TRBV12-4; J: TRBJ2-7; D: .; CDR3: CASSLGDTYEQYF
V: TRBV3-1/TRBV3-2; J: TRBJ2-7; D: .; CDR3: CASSQEKDAQYF
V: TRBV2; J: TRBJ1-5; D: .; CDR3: CASSVGDGNQPQHF
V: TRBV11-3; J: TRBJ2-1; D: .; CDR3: CASSPHRNSHEQFF
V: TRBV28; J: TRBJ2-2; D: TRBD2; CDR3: CASSLWRLAGGEDTGELFF
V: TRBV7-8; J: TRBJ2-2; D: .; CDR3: CASSQVPGYGELFF